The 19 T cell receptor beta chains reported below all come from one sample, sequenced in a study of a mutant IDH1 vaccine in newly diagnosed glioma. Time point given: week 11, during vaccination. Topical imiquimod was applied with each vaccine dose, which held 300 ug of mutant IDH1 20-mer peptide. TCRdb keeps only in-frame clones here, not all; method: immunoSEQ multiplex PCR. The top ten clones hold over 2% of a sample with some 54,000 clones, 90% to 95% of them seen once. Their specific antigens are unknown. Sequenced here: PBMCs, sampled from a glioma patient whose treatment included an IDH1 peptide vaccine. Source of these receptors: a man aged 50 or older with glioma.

Written as DNA, the CDR3 is TGTGCCAGTAGTACGGGCCAGGTAAGAGGCGAGCAGTACTTC. This sequence encodes CASSTGQVRGEQYF. The chain is built from TRBV19 and TRBJ2-7; no definite D call. V lost 4 bases to trimming and J lost 6 bases, with 16 bases between them. This CDR3 is 14 amino acids long. Germline values: CDR1 LNHDA, CDR2 SQIVND (reference sequence).

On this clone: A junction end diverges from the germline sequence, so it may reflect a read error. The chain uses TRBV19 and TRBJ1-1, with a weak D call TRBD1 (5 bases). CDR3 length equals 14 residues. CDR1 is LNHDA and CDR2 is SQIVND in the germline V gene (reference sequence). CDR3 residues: CASSPWAGNPEAFF. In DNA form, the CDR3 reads TGTGCCAGTAGTCCGTGGGCAGGGAACCCTGAAGCTTTCTTT.

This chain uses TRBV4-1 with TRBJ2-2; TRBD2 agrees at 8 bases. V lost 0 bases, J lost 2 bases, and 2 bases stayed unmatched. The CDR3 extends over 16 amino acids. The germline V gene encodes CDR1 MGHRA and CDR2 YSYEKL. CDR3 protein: CASSQEIAGNTGELFF. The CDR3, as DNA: TGCGCCAGCAGCCAAGAGATAGCGGGAAACACCGGGGAGCTGTTTTTT.

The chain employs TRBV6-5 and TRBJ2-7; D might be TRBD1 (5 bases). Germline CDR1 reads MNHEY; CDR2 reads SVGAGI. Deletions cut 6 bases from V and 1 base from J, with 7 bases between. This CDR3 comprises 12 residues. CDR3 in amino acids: CASRRQSYEQYF. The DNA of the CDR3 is TGTGCCAGCAGACGACAGTCCTACGAGCAGTACTTC.

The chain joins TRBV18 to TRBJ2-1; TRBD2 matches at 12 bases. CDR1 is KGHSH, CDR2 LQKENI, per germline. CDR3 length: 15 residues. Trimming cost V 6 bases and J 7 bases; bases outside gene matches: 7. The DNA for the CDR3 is TGTGCCAGCTCGTCGACTAGCGGGAGATGGAATGAGCAGTTCTTC. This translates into CASSSTSGRWNEQFF.

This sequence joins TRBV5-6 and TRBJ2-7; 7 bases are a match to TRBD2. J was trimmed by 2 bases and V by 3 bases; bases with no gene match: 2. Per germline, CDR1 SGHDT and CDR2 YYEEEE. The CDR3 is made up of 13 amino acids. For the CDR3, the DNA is TGTGCCAGCAGCTCGGGGACTACCTACGAGCAGTACTTC. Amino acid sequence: CASSSGTTYEQYF.

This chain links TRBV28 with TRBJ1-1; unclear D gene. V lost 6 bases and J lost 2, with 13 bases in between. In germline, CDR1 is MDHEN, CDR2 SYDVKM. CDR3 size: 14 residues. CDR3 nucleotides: TGTGCCAGCAGCAACAATCAGGAAAACACTGAAGCTTTCTTT. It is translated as CASSNNQENTEAFF.

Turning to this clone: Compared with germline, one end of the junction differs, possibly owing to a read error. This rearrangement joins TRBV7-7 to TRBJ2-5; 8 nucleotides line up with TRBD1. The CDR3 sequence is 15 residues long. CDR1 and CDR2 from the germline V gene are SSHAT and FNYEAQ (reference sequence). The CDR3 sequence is CASSFFSGGVQTQYF. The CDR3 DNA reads TGTGCTAGCAGCTTTTTCTCAGGGGGCGTGCAGACCCAGTACTTC.

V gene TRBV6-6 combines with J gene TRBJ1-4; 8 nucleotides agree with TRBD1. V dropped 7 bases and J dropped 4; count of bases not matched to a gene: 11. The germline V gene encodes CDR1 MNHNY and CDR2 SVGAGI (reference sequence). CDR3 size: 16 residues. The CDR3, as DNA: TGTGCCAGCACCCCCTCGGGGGGACAGGTTAATGAAAAACTGTTTTTT. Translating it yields CASTPSGGQVNEKLFF.

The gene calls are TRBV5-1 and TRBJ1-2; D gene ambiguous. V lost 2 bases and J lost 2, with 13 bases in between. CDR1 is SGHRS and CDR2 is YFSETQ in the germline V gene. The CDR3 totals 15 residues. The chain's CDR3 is CASSLGRISNYGYTF. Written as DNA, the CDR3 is TGCGCCAGCAGCTTAGGACGCATTTCCAACTATGGCTACACCTTC.

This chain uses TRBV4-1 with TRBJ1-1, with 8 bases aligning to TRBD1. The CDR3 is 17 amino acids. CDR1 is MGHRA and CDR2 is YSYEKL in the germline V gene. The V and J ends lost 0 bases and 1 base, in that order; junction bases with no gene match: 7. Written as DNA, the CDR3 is TGCGCCAGCAGCCAAGATTGGGCAGGGGGCTGGAACACTGAAGCTTTCTTT. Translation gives CASSQDWAGGWNTEAFF.

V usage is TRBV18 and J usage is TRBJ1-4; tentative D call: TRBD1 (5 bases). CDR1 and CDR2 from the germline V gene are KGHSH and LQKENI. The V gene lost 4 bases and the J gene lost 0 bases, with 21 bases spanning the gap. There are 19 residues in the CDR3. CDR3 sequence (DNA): TGTGCCAGCTCACAGCAGGGCAGACTAAACAACTCAACTAATGAAAAACTGTTTTTT. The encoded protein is CASSQQGRLNNSTNEKLFF.

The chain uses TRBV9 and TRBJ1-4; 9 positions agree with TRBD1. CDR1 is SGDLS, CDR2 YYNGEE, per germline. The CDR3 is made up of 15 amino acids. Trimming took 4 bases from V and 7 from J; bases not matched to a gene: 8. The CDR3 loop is CASSKRTGGGEKLFF. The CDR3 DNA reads TGTGCCAGCAGCAAACGAACAGGGGGCGGTGAAAAACTGTTTTTT. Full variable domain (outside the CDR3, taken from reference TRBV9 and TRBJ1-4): DSGVTQTPKHLITATGQRVTLRCSPRSGDLSVYWYQQSLDQGLQFLIQYYNGEERAKGNILERFSAQQFPDLHSELNLSSLELGDSALYFCASSKRTGGGEKLFFGSGTQLSVL.

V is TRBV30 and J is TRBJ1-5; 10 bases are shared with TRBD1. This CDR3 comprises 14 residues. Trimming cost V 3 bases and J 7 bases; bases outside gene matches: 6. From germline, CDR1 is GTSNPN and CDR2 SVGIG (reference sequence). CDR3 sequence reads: CAWSRDRGHQPQHF. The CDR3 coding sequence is TGTGCCTGGAGCCGGGACAGGGGACACCAGCCCCAGCATTTT.

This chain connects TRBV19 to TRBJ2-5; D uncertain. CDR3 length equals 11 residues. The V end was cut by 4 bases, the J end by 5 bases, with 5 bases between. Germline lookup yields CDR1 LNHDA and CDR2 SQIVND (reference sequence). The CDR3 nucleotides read TGTGCCAGTAGTAGGCGTGAGACCCAGTACTTC. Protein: CASSRRETQYF. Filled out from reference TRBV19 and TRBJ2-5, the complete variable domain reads DGGITQSPKYLFRKEGQNVTLSCEQNLNHDAMYWYRQDPGQGLRLIYYSQIVNDFQKGDIAEGYSVSREKKESFPLTVTSAQKNPTAFYLCASSRRETQYFGPGTRLLVL.

CDR3 coding DNA: TGCGCCAGCAGTTTGTTCCAGGGGGCGAGGTCCTACAATGAGCAGTTCTTC. As protein: CASSLFQGARSYNEQFF. This chain joins TRBV5-1 and TRBJ2-1, with 8 bases that match TRBD1. V lost 5 bases to trimming and J lost 1 base; unmatched junction nucleotides: 11. This CDR3 is built from 17 residues. The germline V gene encodes CDR1 SGHRS and CDR2 YFSETQ.

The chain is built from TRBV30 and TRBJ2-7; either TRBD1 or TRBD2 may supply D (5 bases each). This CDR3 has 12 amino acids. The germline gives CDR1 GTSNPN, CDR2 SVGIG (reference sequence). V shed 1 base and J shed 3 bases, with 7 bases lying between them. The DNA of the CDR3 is TGTGCCTGGAGTGGGGGGATCTACGAGCAGTACTTC. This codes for CAWSGGIYEQYF.

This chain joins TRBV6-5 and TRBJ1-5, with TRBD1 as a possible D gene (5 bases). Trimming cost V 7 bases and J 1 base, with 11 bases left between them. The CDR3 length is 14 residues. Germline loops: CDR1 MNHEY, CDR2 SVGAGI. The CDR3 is CASMGVQSNQPQHF. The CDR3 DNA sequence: TGTGCCAGCATGGGGGTACAAAGCAATCAGCCCCAGCATTTT.

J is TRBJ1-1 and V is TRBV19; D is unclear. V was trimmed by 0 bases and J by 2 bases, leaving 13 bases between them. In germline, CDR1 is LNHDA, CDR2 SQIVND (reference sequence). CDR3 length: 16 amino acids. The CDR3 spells CASSIDSRAGNTEAFF. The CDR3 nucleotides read TGTGCCAGTAGTATAGACAGTCGGGCGGGAAACACTGAAGCTTTCTTT.